A selection of T cell receptor beta chains follows, all from one sample in a study of cytomegalovirus exposure and HLA in healthy donors. Assay: immunoSEQ multiplex PCR; the TCRdb copy retains only in-frame clones and omits some. The sample consists of some 180,000 clones, around 73% of them appearing once. Sequencing was performed on PBMCs. The receptor set was obtained from a woman younger than 30 in good health and CMV-seropositive. The CDR3 runs from the conserved cysteine through the conserved F or W. The order of the fields is clone size, V gene, J gene, D gene, CDR3 DNA, CDR3 protein. A D gene is named only where the DNA matches it firmly. Some rows have no size entry. The others give once, few or many, or a class for an expanded clone.

size: -
V: TRBV25-1
J: TRBJ2-3
D: TRBD1
DNA: TGTGCCAGCAGTGGGGACAGTATCTACGATACGCAGTATTTT
CDR3: CASSGDSIYDTQYF

size: -
V: TRBV9
J: TRBJ2-7
D: -
DNA: TGTGCCAGCAGCGTTGAGGCGGGGCGTACCTACGAGCAGTACTTC
CDR3: CASSVEAGRTYEQYF

size: -
V: TRBV7-3
J: TRBJ2-2
D: TRBD2
DNA: TGTGCCAGCAGCCCATCCGCCGGGCGGGGGGGTCACGGGGAGCTGTTTTTT
CDR3: CASSPSAGRGGHGELFF

size: once
V: TRBV5-8
J: TRBJ2-1
D: TRBD2
DNA: TGTGCCAGCAGCGGCGCGGGACTAGCGGGGGCCTTAGATTTCTTC
CDR3: CASSGAGLAGALDFF

size: -
V: TRBV30
J: TRBJ2-5
D: -
DNA: TGTGCCTGGAGGGGGCAAGTGGGAGAGACCCAGTACTTC
CDR3: CAWRGQVGETQYF

size: few
V: TRBV7-9
J: TRBJ1-1
D: -
DNA: TGTGCCAGCAGCTTGGCAGGGAACACTGAAGCTTTCTTT
CDR3: CASSLAGNTEAFF

size: few
V: TRBV19
J: TRBJ2-3
D: -
DNA: TGTGCCAGTAGTATTGGGGCAGGGAAGATGGATACGCAGTATTTT
CDR3: CASSIGAGKMDTQYF

size: -
V: TRBV4-3
J: TRBJ2-2
D: -
DNA: TGCGCCAGCAGCCGAGACAGGTTTAAGTCCGGGGAGCTGTTTTTT
CDR3: CASSRDRFKSGELFF

size: -
V: TRBV6-1
J: TRBJ1-2
D: -
DNA: TGTGCCAGCAGTCGACAGGCTCTACCCTATGGCTACACCTTC
CDR3: CASSRQALPYGYTF

size: -
V: TRBV11-3
J: TRBJ1-6
D: -
DNA: TGTGCCAGCAGCTTTAACAGCTATAATTCACCCCTCCACTTT
CDR3: CASSFNSYNSPLHF

size: -
V: TRBV29-1
J: TRBJ1-5
D: -
DNA: TGCAGGGACCTCGGGGGGACGGGTCAGCCCCAGCATTTT
CDR3: CRDLGGTGQPQHF

size: -
V: TRBV21-1
J: TRBJ1-1
D: -
DNA: TGTGCCAGCAGCGCCCAATTGGACAGGGCGGAGAACACTGAAGCTTTCTTT
CDR3: CASSAQLDRAENTEAFF

size: -
V: TRBV6-6
J: TRBJ1-3
D: TRBD1
DNA: TGTGCCACCCGACAGGGTCTCTCTGGAAACACCATATATTTT
CDR3: CATRQGLSGNTIYF

size: once
V: TRBV7-2
J: TRBJ2-5
D: TRBD1
DNA: TGTGCCAGCAGCCGAGGGACAGACAAAGAGACCCAGTACTTC
CDR3: CASSRGTDKETQYF

size: -
V: TRBV29-1
J: TRBJ2-1
D: -
DNA: TGCAGCGTTGAAATCATAGACAGGACGCTATACAATGAGCAGTTCTTC
CDR3: CSVEIIDRTLYNEQFF

size: -
V: TRBV7-9
J: TRBJ2-2
D: -
DNA: TGTGCCAGCAGCTTAGTGGACAGAGGCTTGAACACCGGGGAGCTGTTTTTT
CDR3: CASSLVDRGLNTGELFF

size: once
V: TRBV6-5
J: TRBJ1-2
D: -
DNA: TGTGCCACCCACGCCGGAGTCGGCTACACCTTC
CDR3: CATHAGVGYTF

size: -
V: TRBV2
J: TRBJ2-1
D: TRBD2
DNA: TGTGCCAGCAGTGCGCGGACTAGCGGGGGGGGTGAGCAGTTCTTC
CDR3: CASSARTSGGGEQFF

size: -
V: TRBV7-9
J: TRBJ1-2
D: -
DNA: TGTTCCAGCAGTCATAGCCGCCCTCTGACAGGACCTTCTTATGGCTACACCTTC
CDR3: CSSSHSRPLTGPSYGYTF